These 27 T cell receptor beta chains were sequenced from one sample in a study of blood T cell repertoires in COVID-19 (dated by TCRdb to about 2020). The library was generated by the immunoSEQ multiplex PCR assay. TCRdb's version of the immuneACCESS table is confined to in-frame rearrangements and falls short of the full clone set. An unresolved V gene accounts for under half of the shortfall where checked; the remainder is of unknown origin. Within this sample are approximately 200,000 clones, with 90% of them counted one time only. The ten largest make up about 1.2% of the sample. Material: PBMCs or T cells enriched from blood (not recorded which). The receptor source for this set is a man aged 30 to 39 who had recovered from COVID-19.

The J gene is TRBJ2-3, the V gene TRBV11-2, with D hard to call. The CDR3 length is 12 residues. Germline V gives CDR1 SGHAT, CDR2 FQNNGV. Deletions cut 6 bases from V and 3 bases from J, with 7 bases between. The CDR3 here is CASSQQTDTQYF. In nucleotides, the CDR3 is TGTGCCAGCAGTCAACAGACAGATACGCAGTATTTT.

The V call is TRBV5-1, the J call TRBJ2-1; 9 positions match TRBD1. Looked up from germline, CDR1 is SGHRS and CDR2 is YFSETQ. The CDR3 sequence is 16 residues long. V shed 0 bases and J 6 bases; nucleotides not matched to a gene: 7. Here the CDR3 DNA reads TGCGCCAGCAGCTTGGGTCCGGGACAGGGTTCCAATGAGCAGTTCTTC. This sequence encodes CASSLGPGQGSNEQFF.

Notes on this clone: Other DNA sequences in this specimen translate into the identical CDR3. This chain uses TRBV30 with TRBJ1-5; 9 bases align to TRBD1. J was trimmed by 4 bases and V by 3 bases; bases with no gene match: 1. From germline, CDR1 is GTSNPN and CDR2 SVGIG (reference sequence). The CDR3 contains 13 residues. CDR3 protein: CAWRGQGNQPQHF. The CDR3 DNA reads TGTGCCTGGAGAGGACAGGGGAATCAGCCCCAGCATTTT.

The V gene is TRBV28, the J gene TRBJ1-5, with D unresolved. CDR1 MDHEN and CDR2 SYDVKM come from the germline V gene. The CDR3 covers 14 residues. Trimming removed 4 bases at V and 3 bases at J, with 10 bases between. CDR3 DNA: TGTGCCAGCAGTTCAGACCGGGTCAATCAGCCCCAGCATTTT. Its protein is CASSSDRVNQPQHF.

The gene calls are TRBV2 and TRBJ1-4; possibly TRBD1 for D (5 bases). V was pared by 4 bases and J by 6 bases, with 9 bases between. Germline V gene lookup returns CDR1 SNHLY and CDR2 FYNNEI. This CDR3 region has 13 residues. CDR3 amino acids: CASSGGAHEKLFF. CDR3 nucleotides: TGTGCCAGCAGTGGTGGGGCGCATGAAAAACTGTTTTTT.

The chain employs TRBV7-9 and TRBJ2-1; 13 bases map to TRBD2. Germline V CDR1 and CDR2: SEHNR, FQNEAQ (reference sequence). The CDR3 contains 17 residues. The junction had 6 bases not matched to a gene; V was cut back by 4 bases and J by 3 bases. CDR3 sequence reads: CASSSFTSGGDYNEQFF. The DNA for the CDR3 is TGTGCCAGCAGCTCATTTACTAGCGGGGGGGACTACAATGAGCAGTTCTTC.

The CDR3 region is CASSPDIVSYEQYF. The CDR3 DNA follows: TGTGCCAGCAGCCCGGACATCGTCTCCTACGAGCAGTACTTC. V gene TRBV7-8 combines with J gene TRBJ2-7; tentative D call: TRBD1 (5 bases). The CDR3 loop spans 14 amino acids. Germline V gene sequence: CDR1 SGHVS, CDR2 FQNEAQ. V was cut by 5 bases and J by 0 bases, with 11 bases left in between.

This clone came up once. The chain couples TRBV6-1 to TRBJ1-2; TRBD1 matches 8 bases. The germline CDR1 and CDR2 sequences are MNHNS and SASEGT. With 0 bases clipped from V and 8 bases from J, the junction kept 8 bases outside the gene matches. The length of the CDR3 is 15 residues. The CDR3 reads CASSEAGRGPIGYTF. DNA for the CDR3: TGTGCCAGCAGTGAAGCGGGCAGGGGGCCTATAGGCTACACCTTC.

The V gene is TRBV19, the J gene TRBJ2-4; 9 bases match TRBD1. V was pared by 3 bases and J by 0 bases, with 6 bases of the junction left unmatched. CDR3 length equals 17 residues. Germline CDR1 is LNHDA and CDR2 is SQIVND (reference sequence). The DNA for the CDR3 is TGTGCCAGTAGTATTGGCGGGACAGGGCTAGCCAAAAACATTCAGTACTTC. The encoded protein is CASSIGGTGLAKNIQYF. Based on the CDR3 plus reference TRBV19 and TRBJ2-4, the full variable domain is DGGITQSPKYLFRKEGQNVTLSCEQNLNHDAMYWYRQDPGQGLRLIYYSQIVNDFQKGDIAEGYSVSREKKESFPLTVTSAQKNPTAFYLCASSIGGTGLAKNIQYFGAGTRLSVL.

The chain links TRBV11-2 to TRBJ1-2; 12 nucleotides agree with TRBD1. The CDR3 extends over 14 amino acids. V lost 3 bases, J lost 8 bases, and 4 bases stayed unmatched. Germline loops: CDR1 SGHAT, CDR2 FQNNGV. CDR3 DNA sequence: TGTGCCAGCAGCTTGGGACAGGGGGCGCGAGGCTACACCTTC. This gives the protein CASSLGQGARGYTF.

V and J are TRBV19 and TRBJ2-3, with 12 positions matching TRBD2. Germline trimming cut 1 base from V and 3 bases from J; bases unmatched to any gene: 2. Germline assignment: CDR1 LNHDA and CDR2 SQIVND (reference sequence). The CDR3 is made up of 16 amino acids. This chain's CDR3 is CASSIGGTSGTDTQYF. The CDR3 DNA is TGTGCCAGTAGTATAGGCGGGACTAGCGGGACAGATACGCAGTATTTT. The complete variable domain, with remaining parts taken from reference TRBV19 and TRBJ2-3, reads DGGITQSPKYLFRKEGQNVTLSCEQNLNHDAMYWYRQDPGQGLRLIYYSQIVNDFQKGDIAEGYSVSREKKESFPLTVTSAQKNPTAFYLCASSIGGTSGTDTQYFGPGTRLTVL.

The chain links TRBV6-5 to TRBJ2-7, with 8 bases fitting TRBD1. From germline, CDR1 is MNHEY and CDR2 SVGAGI. The CDR3 runs to 14 residues. Trimming cost V 7 bases and J 0 bases; bases outside gene matches: 5. The CDR3 nucleotides are TGTGCCAGCAAGGGGGACAGGAGCTCCTACGAGCAGTACTTC. Translated: CASKGDRSSYEQYF.

The chain employs TRBV5-4 and TRBJ2-1; a weak D match, TRBD1 (6 bases). With 4 bases removed from V and 4 bases from J, the gap between germline ends came to 12 bases. Germline V gene lookup returns CDR1 SGHNT and CDR2 YYREEE (reference sequence). The CDR3 loop spans 14 amino acids. This chain's CDR3 is CASSPQGLYNEQFF. For the CDR3, the DNA is TGTGCCAGCAGCCCGCAGGGGTTGTACAATGAGCAGTTCTTC. Supplemented by reference TRBV5-4 and TRBJ2-1, the full variable domain reads ETGVTQSPTHLIKTRGQQVTLRCSSQSGHNTVSWYQQALGQGPQFIFQYYREEENGRGNFPPRFSGLQFPNYSSELNVNALELDDSALYLCASSPQGLYNEQFFGPGTRLTVL.

V and J are TRBV2 and TRBJ1-1, with a tentative D call TRBD1 (6 bases). The CDR3 sequence is 14 residues long. The germline V and J ends were trimmed by 6 bases and 0 bases, with 11 bases remaining between them. Germline values: CDR1 SNHLY, CDR2 FYNNEI. The CDR3: CASRYRALNTEAFF. CDR3 nucleotide sequence: TGTGCCAGCAGGTACAGGGCCTTGAACACTGAAGCTTTCTTT.

Written as DNA, the CDR3 is TGTGCCAGCTCGATGTTACAGGGGGTCTCCTACGAGCAGTACTTC. This codes for CASSMLQGVSYEQYF. The chain couples TRBV18 to TRBJ2-7, with 8 nucleotides matching TRBD1. The V gene's germline CDR1 is KGHSH and CDR2 LQKENI. V was pared by 6 bases and J by 0 bases, with 7 bases of the junction left unmatched. The CDR3 is made up of 15 amino acids. The full variable domain, in which reference TRBV18 and TRBJ2-7 provide the parts outside the CDR3, is NAGVMQNPRHLVRRRGQEARLRCSPMKGHSHVYWYRQLPEEGLKFMVYLQKENIIDESGMPKERFSAEFPKEGPSILRIQQVVRGDSAAYFCASSMLQGVSYEQYFGPGTRLTVT.

This chain uses TRBV7-9 with TRBJ2-5; weak D call: TRBD2 (5 bases). The CDR3 has 14 residues. Germline CDR1 is SEHNR and CDR2 is FQNEAQ (reference sequence). V gave up 2 bases and J gave up 5 bases, with 12 bases separating them. The CDR3 nucleotides read TGTGCCAGCAGCTTATCAGAGTGGGAGGAGACCCAGTACTTC. This translates into CASSLSEWEETQYF. The full variable domain, in which reference TRBV7-9 and TRBJ2-5 provide the parts outside the CDR3, is DTGVSQNPRHKITKRGQNVTFRCDPISEHNRLYWYRQTLGQGPEFLTYFQNEAQLEKSRLLSDRFSAERPKGSFSTLEIQRTEQGDSAMYLCASSLSEWEETQYFGPGTRLLVL.

V gene TRBV2 combines with J gene TRBJ2-6; D uncertain. Deletions cut 4 bases from V and 0 bases from J, with 4 bases between. Germline CDR1 reads SNHLY; CDR2 reads FYNNEI. CDR3 size: 14 residues. CDR3 bases: TGTGCCAGCAGTGCTTACTCTGGGGCCAACGTCCTGACTTTC. Its protein is CASSAYSGANVLTF.

The chain has TRBV18 and TRBJ2-7, with TRBD2 as a possible D gene (6 bases). V was pared by 6 bases and J by 3 bases, with 15 bases between. CDR3 length: 14 amino acids. Germline-derived CDR1 and CDR2 are KGHSH and LQKENI. The DNA for the CDR3 is TGTGCCAGCTCCCCGGGACTGGACTACTACGAGCAGTACTTC. It encodes CASSPGLDYYEQYF.

V usage is TRBV30 and J usage is TRBJ1-4; 9 bases are a match to TRBD1. This CDR3 spans 17 amino acids. Losses at the gene ends were 8 bases for V and 1 base for J; bases not matched to a gene: 14. Germline V lookup: CDR1 GTSNPN, CDR2 SVGIG (reference sequence). CDR3 bases: TGTGCCCACTCAACAGGGGGCGAGGTTAGAACTAATGAAAAACTGTTTTTT. The encoded protein is CAHSTGGEVRTNEKLFF.

The genes are TRBV6-5 and TRBJ1-2, with a possible D match to TRBD1 (5 bases). The CDR3 length is 15 residues. The ends were cut back, 0 bases at V and 4 bases at J, with 12 bases in the middle. Looked up from germline, CDR1 is MNHEY and CDR2 is SVGAGI. CDR3 region: CASSYSKQGAYGYTF. The DNA of the CDR3 is TGTGCCAGCAGTTACTCGAAGCAGGGCGCCTATGGCTACACCTTC.

The V call is TRBV7-2, the J call TRBJ1-5, with 9 bases identical to TRBD1. The length of the CDR3 is 17 residues. CDR1 SGHTA and CDR2 FQGNSA come from the germline V gene. J lost 1 base, V lost 4 bases, and 8 bases had no gene match. Written as DNA, the CDR3 is TGTGCCAGCAGCTCCCCTTTAGGGACAGGGAGCAATCAGCCCCAGCATTTT. This encodes CASSSPLGTGSNQPQHF.

V gene TRBV5-1 combines with J gene TRBJ1-2; unclear D gene. CDR3 length: 13 residues. V lost 4 bases to trimming and J lost 4 bases, with 11 bases between them. The germline gives CDR1 SGHRS, CDR2 YFSETQ. The CDR3 nucleotides are TGCGCCAGCAGCGACAAACAGAGCTATGGCTACACCTTC. Translation gives CASSDKQSYGYTF.

The V and J genes are TRBV12-5 and TRBJ2-6; 8 bases map to TRBD1. J was trimmed by 0 bases and V by 7 bases; bases with no gene match: 14. This CDR3 spans 19 amino acids. Germline CDR1 LGHNT, CDR2 FRNRAP. The CDR3 region is CASAYWPGTGASGANVLTF. The CDR3 nucleotides are TGTGCTAGTGCCTACTGGCCGGGGACAGGAGCCTCTGGGGCCAACGTCCTGACTTTC.

The table lists this clone with a few counts. This chain links TRBV7-6 with TRBJ2-7; 10 bases are a match to TRBD1. CDR3 length: 14 residues. V shed 1 base and J 3 bases; nucleotides not matched to a gene: 0. Germline assignment: CDR1 SGHVS and CDR2 FNYEAQ. CDR3 bases: TGTGCCAGCAGCTTAGGGGACAGGGGCTACGAGCAGTACTTC. Its translation is CASSLGDRGYEQYF.

The rearrangement links TRBV7-8 to TRBJ1-1, with 7 bases lining up with TRBD1. J lost 0 bases, V lost 1 base, and 2 bases had no gene match. The CDR3 is made up of 15 amino acids. The germline CDR1 and CDR2 sequences are SGHVS and FQNEAQ. This CDR3 is CASSLDDRVNTEAFF. CDR3 DNA: TGTGCCAGCAGCTTAGACGACAGGGTGAACACTGAAGCTTTCTTT.

A few counts support this clone. The chain joins TRBV7-2 to TRBJ1-1, with 7 bases that match TRBD1. V trimming: 4 bases; J trimming: 4 bases; junction bases outside the gene matches: 12. Germline V gives CDR1 SGHTA, CDR2 FQGNSA. The CDR3 consists of 16 residues. The CDR3 loop reads CASSSIPTGLGTEAFF. In DNA form, the CDR3 reads TGTGCCAGCAGCTCGATACCGACAGGGTTGGGCACTGAAGCTTTCTTT.

The chain combines TRBV4-3 with TRBJ1-2; 7 nucleotides agree with TRBD1. The ends lost 0 bases at V and 2 bases at J; junction bases unmatched: 6. In germline, CDR1 is LGHNA, CDR2 YSLEER. This CDR3 has 16 amino acids. The DNA of the CDR3 is TGCGCCAGCAGCCAAGATCGACAGGGAGGAAACTATGGCTACACCTTC. Translated: CASSQDRQGGNYGYTF.